These T cell receptor beta chains were read from a single sample in a study of molecular identifiers for immune sequencing clone quantification. TCRdb re-called the PCR reads with MiXCR, one entry per CDR3 protein. The table records hundreds of thousands of distinct CDR3 sequences, 25% of them present only once. The sequenced sample was naive CD8+ T cells from blood, with Jurkat cell RNA spiked in. Every receptor here comes from a human donor in good health. Some libraries in this study had Jurkat cell RNA spiked in. CDR3s include the opening cysteine and the closing phenylalanine or tryptophan. A D gene is named only where the DNA matches it firmly. Expanded clones get a size class; other rows say once, few or many, or leave the size out.

D gene,clone size,V gene,J gene,CDR3 protein,CDR3 DNA
-,few,TRBV7-9,TRBJ2-2,CASSPIPGELFF,TGTGCCAGCAGTCCCATTCCCGGGGAGCTGTTTTTT
-,many,TRBV19,TRBJ1-1,CASSLLNWNTEAFF,TGTGCCAGTAGTCTACTAAACTGGAACACTGAAGCTTTCTTT
-,many,TRBV19,TRBJ2-7,CASRIFRDRSSYEQYF,TGTGCCAGTAGGATATTCAGGGATAGGAGCTCCTACGAGCAGTACTTC
-,-,TRBV7-9,TRBJ1-2,CASSLGRAGSVYGYTF,TGTGCCAGCAGCTTAGGACGGGCAGGGTCGGTCTATGGCTACACCTTC
TRBD1,many,TRBV11-3,TRBJ1-1,CASSSGTGGETEAFF,TGTGCCAGCAGCTCCGGGACAGGGGGCGAAACTGAAGCTTTCTTT
-,many,TRBV2,TRBJ2-7,CASTPTVLGDEQYF,TGTGCCAGCACCCCGACAGTCTTAGGAGACGAGCAGTACTTC
-,-,TRBV27,TRBJ2-1,CASTLGQRNEQFF,TGTGCCAGCACTTTAGGCCAGAGGAATGAGCAGTTCTTC
TRBD2,many,TRBV20-1,TRBJ2-7,CSARSSGGTYEQYF,TGCAGTGCTAGGTCCAGCGGGGGAACCTACGAGCAGTACTTC
-,few,TRBV7-9,TRBJ2-7,CASSFPRGGHDSPYEQYF,TGTGCCAGCAGCTTCCCCCGTGGTGGGCACGACTCTCCCTACGAGCAGTACTTC
-,many,TRBV7-9,TRBJ1-1,CASSLVVTEEDTEAFF,TGTGCCAGCAGCTTAGTAGTTACAGAAGAAGACACTGAAGCTTTCTTT
-,many,TRBV27,TRBJ2-7,CVFPVYEQYF,TGTGTTTTCCCGGTTTACGAGCAGTACTTC
TRBD2,few,TRBV27,TRBJ2-1,CASSGTSGWVNEQFF,TGTGCCAGCTCCGGGACTAGCGGGTGGGTCAATGAGCAGTTCTTC
TRBD1,few,TRBV3-1,TRBJ1-1,CASSGAGQGGTEAFF,TGTGCCAGCAGCGGAGCGGGACAGGGGGGCACTGAAGCTTTCTTT
TRBD1,few,TRBV6-5,TRBJ1-2,CASSYSNTGTALYGYTF,TGTGCCAGCAGTTACTCGAATACCGGGACAGCACTCTATGGCTACACCTTC
-,few,TRBV21-1,TRBJ2-7,CASSKQKRTSHKNF,TGTGCCAGCAGCAAGCAAAAGCGGACTAGCCATAAAAACTTC
-,many,TRBV13,TRBJ1-6,CASGSYNSPLHF,TGTGCCAGCGGGTCCTATAATTCACCCCTCCACTTT
-,many,TRBV7-3,TRBJ2-3,CASSPGNTDTQYF,TGTGCCAGCAGCCCTGGTAATACAGATACGCAGTATTTT
-,-,TRBV19,TRBJ2-2,CASSIDHTGELFF,TGTGCCAGTAGTATAGATCACACCGGGGAGCTGTTTTTT
-,many,TRBV6-6,TRBJ2-2,CASSYSIVGTNTGELFF,TGTGCCAGCAGTTACTCGATAGTGGGAACGAACACCGGGGAGCTGTTTTTT
-,-,TRBV7-2,TRBJ2-3,CASSLGGTATGTQYF,TGTGCCAGCAGTTTGGGGGGGACAGCCACAGGTACGCAGTATTTT
-,-,TRBV6-5,TRBJ1-4,CASSLERDNEKQFF,TGTGCCAGCAGCCTTGAACGGGACAATGAAAAACAGTTTTTT
-,many,TRBV24-1,TRBJ2-1,CATSDWAGNEQFF,TGTGCCACCAGTGATTGGGCGGGCAATGAGCAGTTCTTC
TRBD2,-,TRBV12-3/TRBV12-4,TRBJ2-1,CASSSTSGFYNEQFF,TGTGCCAGCAGTTCTACTAGCGGTTTCTACAATGAGCAGTTCTTC
TRBD1,many,TRBV20-1,TRBJ2-3,CSASLTETGSGTDTQYF,TGCAGTGCTAGTCTTACCGAGACAGGGAGTGGCACAGATACGCAGTATTTT
-,-,TRBV6-1,TRBJ1-3,CASSEEKLSGNTIYF,TGTGCCAGCAGTGAAGAGAAACTATCCGGAAACACCATATATTTT
TRBD1,-,TRBV19,TRBJ1-5,CASMSRDRANQPQQF,TGTGCCAGTATGTCCCGGGACAGGGCCAATCAGCCCCAGCAATTC
-,many,TRBV18,TRBJ1-1,CASSHVGGEAFF,TGTGCCAGCTCACATGTAGGTGGTGAAGCTTTCTTT
TRBD2,-,TRBV7-2,TRBJ2-1,CASSLDLGLSPYNEQFF,TGTGCCAGCAGCTTAGATTTGGGACTAAGCCCCTACAATGAGCAGTTCTTC
-,many,TRBV28,TRBJ2-7,CASSTGTSYEQYF,TGTGCCAGCAGTACCGGGACCTCCTACGAGCAGTACTTC
TRBD2,few,TRBV28,TRBJ2-1,CASSLRLAGKHNEQFF,TGTGCCAGCAGTCTTAGACTAGCGGGGAAGCACAATGAGCAGTTCTTC
-,many,TRBV4-1,TRBJ1-5,CASSQVRDSNQPQHF,TGCGCCAGCAGCCAAGTGAGGGATAGCAATCAGCCCCAGCATTTT
TRBD2,-,TRBV19,TRBJ2-1,CASSPAAGGEQFF,TGTGCCAGTAGCCCAGCTGCGGGGGGCGAGCAGTTCTTC
-,many,TRBV7-6,TRBJ1-4,CASSLGRNRVDGEKLFF,TGTGCCAGCAGCTTGGGGAGGAACAGGGTTGATGGCGAAAAACTGTTTTTT
-,few,TRBV7-6,TRBJ2-1,CASSSRAYNEQFF,TGTGCCAGCAGCTCTCGGGCCTACAATGAGCAGTTCTTC
TRBD1,many,TRBV5-1,TRBJ2-7,CASSLVEGTGSVEQYF,TGCGCCAGCAGCTTGGTCGAGGGGACAGGCTCGGTCGAGCAGTACTTC
-,few,TRBV6-5,TRBJ1-1,CASSYQGRNTEAFF,TGTGCCAGCAGTTATCAGGGCCGGAACACTGAAGCTTTCTTT
-,many,TRBV7-9,TRBJ2-7,CASSSRSYEQYF,TGTGCCAGCAGCTCCCGGAGCTACGAGCAGTACTTC
TRBD1,few,TRBV6-2/TRBV6-3,TRBJ2-5,CASSSTGAPQETQYF,TGTGCCAGCAGTTCCACAGGGGCCCCACAAGAGACCCAGTACTTC
TRBD1,many,TRBV4-3,TRBJ2-3,CASSQGQGALDTQYF,TGCGCCAGCAGCCAAGGACAGGGGGCGCTTGATACGCAGTATTTT
-,-,TRBV6-5,TRBJ2-2,CASSYIVMSVGELFF,TGTGCCAGCAGTTACATAGTGATGAGTGTCGGGGAGCTGTTTTTT
-,many,TRBV7-8,TRBJ1-5,CASSQGRNSNQPQHF,TGTGCCAGCAGCCAGGGACGGAATAGCAATCAGCCCCAGCATTTT
-,many,TRBV5-6,TRBJ1-1,CASSSGNIHTEAFF,TGTGCCAGCAGCTCGGGGAATATTCACACTGAAGCTTTCTTT
-,many,TRBV20-1,TRBJ2-7,CSATGKQGGSLSYEQYF,TGCAGTGCTACCGGGAAACAGGGAGGTTCCCTCTCCTACGAGCAGTACTTC
TRBD2,few,TRBV19,TRBJ2-1,CASSIIAGVSYNEQFF,TGTGCCAGTAGTATAATAGCGGGGGTTTCCTACAATGAGCAGTTCTTC
-,many,TRBV7-6,TRBJ2-7,CASSSEGGSSYEQYF,TGTGCCAGCAGCTCCGAGGGTGGCAGCTCCTACGAGCAGTACTTC
TRBD1,few,TRBV9,TRBJ2-3,CASSVQGEDTQYF,TGTGCCAGCAGCGTCCAGGGGGAAGATACGCAGTATTTT
TRBD2,many,TRBV18,TRBJ2-3,CASSPPGGSYTDTQYF,TGTGCCAGCTCACCACCGGGCGGGAGCTACACAGATACGCAGTATTTT
-,many,TRBV14,TRBJ2-2,CASSPYVSGELFF,TGTGCCAGCAGTCCTTACGTATCCGGGGAGCTGTTTTTT